This T cell receptor (beta chain) came from a study of OX40 agonist ivuxolimab in advanced cancers. Study-level background: Patients took ivuxolimab, an agonistic anti-OX40 (CD134) antibody.

Only in-frame clones appear in the TCRdb table, and some are missing; sequencing was by immunoSEQ multiplex PCR. The data show about 65,000 clones, with roughly 89% seen just once and approximately 1.1% held by the top ten. Study observations and caveats: Expanded clones belonging to CD8+ T cells outnumbered, on average, those of CD4+. Those patients achieving a partial response at 0.1-3.0 mg/kg showed among the lowest clonal expansion.

In germline, CDR1 is GTSNPN, CDR2 SVGIG (reference sequence). The CDR3 covers 14 residues. Trimming cost V 4 bases and J 8 bases; bases outside gene matches: 8. Patients who had autoimmune disease history or got systemic immunosuppression were left out. About this clone: Its specificity is unknown.

The V and J genes are TRBV30 and TRBJ2-3; TRBD2 agrees at 11 bases. The source material was CD4+ or CD8+ T cells sorted from blood, sampled in a trial of the OX40 agonist ivuxolimab. The TCR comes from an adult with an advanced solid tumor such as melanoma, head and neck, liver or kidney cancer. The CDR3 reads CAWNLAGGRGTQYF. CDR3 coding DNA: TGTGCCTGGAATCTAGCGGGGGGCCGGGGTACGCAGTATTTT.